The 27 T cell receptor beta chains below were found in one sample sequenced in a study of cytomegalovirus exposure and HLA in healthy donors. Use of 60 Vbeta and 13 Jbeta primers characterized the PCR. Sequenced by immunoSEQ multiplex PCR; TCRdb stores in-frame clones only, minus some. The repertoire has more than 85,000 clones, roughly three quarters of them found once; the top ten carry around 7.7%. Sequenced: PBMCs. Receptor source: a woman between 45 and 65 years old in good health and CMV-seropositive.

The chain is built from TRBV7-2 and TRBJ2-7, with 14 bases fitting TRBD2. The CDR3 contains 14 residues. V was clipped by 6 bases and J by 5 bases; unmatched bases: 3. Germline lookup yields CDR1 SGHTA and CDR2 FQGNSA. The CDR3 DNA is TGTGCCAGCAGAACGGGACTAGCGGGGGACGAGCAGTACTTC. Residues: CASRTGLAGDEQYF.

The V call is TRBV10-3, the J call TRBJ1-5, with D possibly TRBD1 on 5 matching bases. From germline, CDR1 is ENHRY and CDR2 SYGVKD. The length of the CDR3 is 15 residues. V lost 0 bases and J 6 bases, leaving 12 bases between the germline ends. The CDR3 nucleotides read TGTGCCATCAGTGAGTCTGGCAGGGATCCTCAGCCCCAGCATTTT. Its protein is CAISESGRDPQPQHF.

Note on this clone: A junction boundary mismatches the germline segment, possibly from a read error. This rearrangement joins TRBV7-9 to TRBJ2-2; possibly TRBD1 for D (5 bases). The germline V gene encodes CDR1 SEHNR and CDR2 FQNEAQ (reference sequence). CDR3 length: 18 residues. The CDR3 DNA reads as TGTTCCAGCAGCTTTTACCGTGGGCAGGGCGCGAACACCGGGGAGCTGTTTTTT. Translation gives CSSSFYRGQGANTGELFF.

Comment on this clone: The DNA is left out, because the CDR3 cannot be placed on it with certainty; the CDR3 is given as TCRdb lists it. V gene TRBV4-1 combines with J gene TRBJ2-2; TRBD1, as called in the table, went unchecked against the DNA. Germline lookup yields CDR1 MGHRA and CDR2 YSYEKL. The CDR3 length equals 17 residues, ends included. CDR3 protein: CASSLRAGTGVTGELFF.

V is TRBV7-6 and J is TRBJ2-3; D possibly corresponds to TRBD1 (7 bases). With 4 bases removed from V and 6 bases from J, the gap between germline ends came to 14 bases. Germline CDR1 is SGHVS and CDR2 is FNYEAQ. The CDR3 length is 14 residues. CDR3 sequence reads: CASSSTGAGDTQYF. The CDR3 DNA reads as TGTGCCAGCAGCTCTACAGGGGCGGGGGATACGCAGTATTTT.

This sequence joins TRBV29-1 and TRBJ2-2; TRBD2 agrees at 12 bases. V was pared by 5 bases and J by 2 bases, with 9 bases of the junction left unmatched. The CDR3 covers 17 residues. Looked up from germline, CDR1 is SQVTM and CDR2 is ANQGSEA. This chain's CDR3 is CSVSTSGGLPNTGELFF. CDR3 bases: TGCAGCGTTTCGACTAGCGGGGGCCTTCCTAACACCGGGGAGCTGTTTTTT.

This rearrangement joins TRBV5-4 to TRBJ1-5; 9 nucleotides match TRBD1. CDR3 length: 14 residues. V gave up 4 bases and J gave up 8 bases; unmatched junction bases: 7. CDR1 is SGHNT, CDR2 YYREEE, per germline (reference sequence). The CDR3, as DNA: TGTGCCAGCAGCGACAGGACAGGGGATGAGCCCCAGCATTTT. This gives the protein CASSDRTGDEPQHF.

The chain combines TRBV5-1 with TRBJ2-7; the match to TRBD2 covers 9 bases. CDR3 size: 13 residues. Germline CDR1 and CDR2: SGHRS and YFSETQ. J was trimmed by 5 bases and V by 4 bases; bases with no gene match: 4. CDR3 loop: CASSGGLADEQYF. In DNA form, the CDR3 reads TGCGCCAGCAGCGGGGGACTAGCAGACGAGCAGTACTTC.

The chain recombines TRBV7-9 with TRBJ2-7, with TRBD1 matching 12 bases. CDR3 length: 15 residues. The V and J ends lost 2 bases and 6 bases, in that order; junction bases with no gene match: 5. From germline, CDR1 is SEHNR and CDR2 FQNEAQ (reference sequence). The CDR3 sequence: CASSLLGTGGLEQYF. Written as DNA, the CDR3 is TGTGCCAGCAGCTTACTCGGGACAGGGGGCCTCGAGCAGTACTTC.

The genes are TRBV2 and TRBJ2-2; a weak D match, TRBD1 (5 bases). Germline V gene data show CDR1 as SNHLY and CDR2 as FYNNEI. This CDR3 spans 17 amino acids. V lost 1 base, J lost 1 base, and 13 bases lay in between. CDR3 sequence: CASSEDGAFQNTGELFF. CDR3 nucleotides: TGTGCCAGCAGTGAAGATGGGGCCTTCCAGAACACCGGGGAGCTGTTTTTT. The full variable domain, its missing parts supplied by reference TRBV2 and TRBJ2-2, is EPEVTQTPSHQVTQMGQEVILRCVPISNHLYFYWYRQILGQKVEFLVSFYNNEISEKSEIFDDQFSVERPDGSNFTLKIRSTKLEDSAMYFCASSEDGAFQNTGELFFGEGSRLTVL.

V gene TRBV10-3 combines with J gene TRBJ2-1; 11 bases are a match to TRBD2. CDR1 is ENHRY and CDR2 is SYGVKD in the germline V gene. Trimming removed 3 bases from V and 7 bases from J; junction bases left unmatched: 2. The CDR3 extends over 14 amino acids. The CDR3 sequence: CAISELAGANEQFF. The CDR3 nucleotides are TGTGCCATCAGTGAACTAGCGGGAGCTAATGAGCAGTTCTTC.

V and J are TRBV7-2 and TRBJ2-5, with D possibly being TRBD2 (7 bases). CDR3 length equals 16 residues. Trimming left V 4 bases short and J 5 bases short, with 20 bases between. CDR1 SGHTA and CDR2 FQGNSA come from the germline V gene. This chain's CDR3 is CASSYPFWGGLETQYF. As DNA, the CDR3 is TGTGCCAGCAGCTACCCCTTTTGGGGGGGGCTGGAGACCCAGTACTTC.

This clone was observed a few times. V usage is TRBV29-1 and J usage is TRBJ1-4; a weak D match, TRBD1 (6 bases). Germline values: CDR1 SQVTM, CDR2 ANQGSEA. This CDR3 spans 12 amino acids. Trimming removed 6 bases at V and 6 bases at J, with 11 bases between. CDR3: CSVKKGDEKLFF. The CDR3 coding sequence is TGCAGCGTAAAAAAGGGGGATGAAAAACTGTTTTTT.

Remarks on this clone: The junction departs from germline at one end; a sequencing error may be responsible. The rearrangement links TRBV7-9 to TRBJ1-2; D may be TRBD1 (5 bases). Germline assignment: CDR1 SEHNR and CDR2 FQNEAQ (reference sequence). This CDR3 comprises 14 residues. The DNA for the CDR3 is TGTTCCAGCAGCCCGGACAAGACGACCTATGGCTACACCTTC. This encodes CSSSPDKTTYGYTF.

This clone has only one observation. This sequence joins TRBV15 and TRBJ2-5; D might be TRBD2 (5 bases). V lost 1 base to trimming and J lost 4 bases, with 10 bases between them. Germline-derived CDR1 and CDR2 are LNHNV and YYDKDF (reference sequence). The CDR3 covers 14 residues. CDR3 nucleotides: TGTGCCACCAGCAGAGGATTAGCGCGAGAGACCCAGTACTTC. Its translation is CATSRGLARETQYF.

The chain recombines TRBV5-1 with TRBJ2-7; TRBD1 aligns across 8 bases. V was pared by 0 bases and J by 3 bases, with 11 bases of the junction left unmatched. Germline loops: CDR1 SGHRS, CDR2 YFSETQ. The CDR3 extends over 17 amino acids. The CDR3 loop reads CASSLASTGGIRYEQYF. The DNA for the CDR3 is TGCGCCAGCAGCTTGGCCTCAACAGGGGGAATACGCTACGAGCAGTACTTC.

The chain links TRBV5-1 to TRBJ2-7; TRBD1 matches 9 bases. With V trimmed by 6 bases and J by 3 bases, 7 bases remained unmatched. The CDR3 spans 14 residues. Germline assignment: CDR1 SGHRS and CDR2 YFSETQ. CDR3 in amino acids: CASTPTGGVYEQYF. The CDR3 DNA sequence: TGCGCCAGCACCCCGACAGGGGGTGTCTACGAGCAGTACTTC.

As for this clone: The junction departs from the called germline gene at one end, perhaps through a read error. This rearrangement joins TRBV7-9 to TRBJ1-1, with a weak D call TRBD1 (6 bases). The CDR3 length is 17 residues. Germline V CDR1 and CDR2: SEHNR, FQNEAQ (reference sequence). CDR3 sequence (DNA): TGTTCCAGCAGCTCGACGACCGGGACACGGTATAACACTGAAGCTTTCTTT. It translates to CSSSSTTGTRYNTEAFF.

V is TRBV14 and J is TRBJ2-1, with 13 bases matching TRBD2. The V and J ends lost 4 bases and 1 base, in that order; junction bases with no gene match: 4. CDR3 length: 17 residues. CDR1 is SGHDN and CDR2 is FVKESK in the germline V gene. The CDR3 spells CASSPGLAGSSYNEQFF. The DNA for the CDR3 is TGTGCCAGCAGCCCGGGACTAGCGGGGAGTTCCTACAATGAGCAGTTCTTC.

V usage is TRBV18 and J usage is TRBJ2-1; D unresolved. The CDR3 covers 15 residues. The V end lost 3 bases, the J end lost 5 bases, and 14 bases lay between the germline ends. Germline V gene sequence: CDR1 KGHSH, CDR2 LQKENI. Here the CDR3 reads CASSPPAAWNNEQFF. DNA for the CDR3: TGTGCCAGCTCACCGCCTGCGGCTTGGAACAATGAGCAGTTCTTC.

This clone showed up just once. This rearrangement joins TRBV20-1 to TRBJ2-7; D is ambiguous. The CDR3 sequence is 11 residues long. Germline V gene sequence: CDR1 DFQATT, CDR2 SNEGSKA (reference sequence). V was cut by 5 bases and J by 5 bases, with 10 bases left in between. The CDR3 loop is CSAGSEDEQYF. CDR3 nucleotide sequence: TGCAGTGCTGGATCCGAGGACGAGCAGTACTTC.

This chain connects TRBV5-6 to TRBJ2-1, with D perhaps matching TRBD1 (5 bases). Germline V gene sequence: CDR1 SGHDT, CDR2 YYEEEE. This CDR3 spans 15 amino acids. The V gene lost 4 bases and the J gene lost 2 bases, with 13 bases spanning the gap. CDR3 sequence (DNA): TGTGCCAGCAGCCAGGCTATAGGGGCCTACAATGAGCAGTTCTTC. Translation: CASSQAIGAYNEQFF.

The V call is TRBV4-3, the J call TRBJ1-4; tentatively, D is TRBD1 (6 bases). Germline CDR1 reads LGHNA; CDR2 reads YSLEER. The V gene lost 4 bases and the J gene lost 7 bases, with 19 bases spanning the gap. This CDR3 has 16 amino acids. CDR3 residues: CASSPGRGSEGEKLFF. The CDR3 nucleotides are TGCGCCAGCAGCCCCGGGAGGGGGTCGGAGGGTGAAAAACTGTTTTTT.

V and J are TRBV10-1 and TRBJ2-7, with 9 positions matching TRBD2. V trimming: 6 bases; J trimming: 5 bases; junction bases outside the gene matches: 20. Germline V gives CDR1 WNHNN, CDR2 SYGVQD (reference sequence). The CDR3 covers 18 residues. CDR3 in DNA: TGCGCCAGCAGCGGCCTATCACCCTTGAGCGGGAGGTCCCACGAGCAGTACTTC. Amino acids: CASSGLSPLSGRSHEQYF.

In its sample, this clone was seen once. The V and J genes are TRBV7-7 and TRBJ2-5; 11 bases are a match to TRBD2. V gave up 5 bases and J gave up 4 bases; unmatched junction bases: 9. The CDR3 contains 16 residues. CDR1 and CDR2 (germline): SSHAT, FNYEAQ (reference sequence). The CDR3 nucleotides are TGTGCCAGCAGCCTAACTAGCGGGAGAGATGGAGAGACCCAGTACTTC. It specifies CASSLTSGRDGETQYF. The full variable domain, its missing parts supplied by reference TRBV7-7 and TRBJ2-5, is GAGVSQSPRYKVTKRGQDVTLRCDPISSHATLYWYQQALGQGPEFLTYFNYEAQPDKSGLPSDRFSAERPEGSISTLTIQRTEQRDSAMYRCASSLTSGRDGETQYFGPGTRLLVL.

Details on this clone: A read error may produce the germline difference seen at one junction end. The chain employs TRBV15 and TRBJ2-6; D is possibly TRBD1 (5 bases). The CDR3 spans 13 residues. Germline values: CDR1 LNHNV, CDR2 YYDKDF (reference sequence). The DNA for the CDR3 is TGTGCCACCAAAGGCTCTGGGGCCAACGGCCTGACTTTC. Translated, it gives CATKGSGANGLTF.

The V call is TRBV5-1, the J call TRBJ2-5; 7 bases are shared with TRBD1. The CDR3 covers 13 residues. V shed 2 bases and J 3 bases; nucleotides not matched to a gene: 1. CDR1 and CDR2 from the germline V gene are SGHRS and YFSETQ. The CDR3 sequence: CASSFTGEETQYF. DNA for the CDR3: TGCGCCAGCAGCTTTACAGGGGAAGAGACCCAGTACTTC.